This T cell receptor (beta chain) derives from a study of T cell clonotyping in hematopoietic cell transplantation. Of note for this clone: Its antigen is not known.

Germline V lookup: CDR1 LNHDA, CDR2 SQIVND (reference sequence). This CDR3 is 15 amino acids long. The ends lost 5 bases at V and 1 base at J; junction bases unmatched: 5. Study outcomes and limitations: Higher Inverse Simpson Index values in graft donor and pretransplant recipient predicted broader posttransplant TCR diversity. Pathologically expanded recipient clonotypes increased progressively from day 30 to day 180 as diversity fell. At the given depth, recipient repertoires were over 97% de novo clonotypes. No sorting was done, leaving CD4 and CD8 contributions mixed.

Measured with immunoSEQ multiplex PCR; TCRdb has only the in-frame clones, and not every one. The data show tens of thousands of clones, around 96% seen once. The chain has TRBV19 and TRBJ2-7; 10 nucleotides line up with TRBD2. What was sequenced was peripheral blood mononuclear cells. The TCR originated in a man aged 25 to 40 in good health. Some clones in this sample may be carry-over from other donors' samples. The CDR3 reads CASSPGLAKSYEQYF. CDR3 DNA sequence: TGTGCCAGTAGTCCGGGACTAGCGAAGTCCTACGAGCAGTACTTC.